Listed below are T cell receptor beta chains from one sample, sequenced in a study of blood T cell repertoires in COVID-19. Some clones are missing from TCRdb's copy, which holds only in-frame ones; the method was immunoSEQ multiplex PCR. The data show 400,000 or so clones, approximately 91% seen once. Input material: PBMCs or T cells enriched from blood (not recorded which). Receptor source: a woman in her thirties or forties with acute COVID-19. Each CDR3 is given with its conserved first and last residue. The D gene is left open where the match is weak. The size entry is marked missing in some rows and otherwise reads once, few, many or a size class.

>.|TRBD1|TRBV29-1|TRBJ1-5
CSVGKGQGVGNQPQHF
TGCAGCGTCGGAAAAGGACAGGGGGTTGGCAATCAGCCCCAGCATTTT
>.|TRBD1|TRBV9|TRBJ1-2
CASSASDTGGDGYTF
TGTGCCAGCAGCGCCAGTGATACAGGGGGCGATGGCTACACCTTC
>.|TRBD1|TRBV9|TRBJ2-3
CASSVGRTIQGPLTDTQYF
TGTGCCAGCAGCGTCGGTCGTACGATACAGGGGCCACTCACAGATACGCAGTATTTT
>.|TRBD2|TRBV30|TRBJ2-2
CAWRAGVNTGELFF
TGTGCCTGGAGAGCGGGGGTGAACACCGGGGAGCTGTTTTTT
>.|.|TRBV7-9|TRBJ1-5
CASSRDNQPQHF
TGTGCCAGCAGCCGGGACAATCAGCCCCAGCATTTT
>.|.|TRBV19|TRBJ1-5
CASSIAFRGDLPQHF
TGTGCCAGTAGTATAGCTTTCCGGGGTGATTTGCCCCAGCATTTT
>.|TRBD1|TRBV19|TRBJ1-2
CASSMNGGQGYGYTF
TGTGCCAGTAGTATGAACGGAGGACAGGGTTACGGCTACACCTTC
>.|TRBD1|TRBV7-9|TRBJ1-1
CASSFQQALTGGEAFF
TGTGCCAGCAGCTTCCAGCAAGCCCTGACAGGGGGTGAAGCTTTCTTT
>.|.|TRBV7-2|TRBJ1-2
CASSSQRLPRYYGYTF
TGTGCCAGCAGCTCGCAACGCCTACCCCGGTACTATGGCTACACCTTC
>.|.|TRBV12-3/TRBV12-4|TRBJ1-1
CASSTFLNTEAFF
TGTGCCAGCAGTACTTTTCTGAACACTGAAGCTTTCTTT
>once|.|TRBV19|TRBJ2-2
CASSIRSAGIIPGELFF
TGTGCCAGTAGTATAAGGTCGGCAGGGATCATCCCCGGGGAGCTGTTTTTT
>.|.|TRBV7-9|TRBJ2-5
CASSPTASETQYF
TGTGCCAGCAGCCCGACAGCGTCAGAGACCCAGTACTTC
>.|.|TRBV6-5|TRBJ2-7
CASSYSGFGNEQYF
TGTGCCAGCAGTTATTCAGGGTTCGGAAACGAGCAGTACTTC
>.|TRBD1|TRBV5-1|TRBJ1-3
CASSLAGTAGNTIYF
TGCGCCAGCAGCTTGGCGGGGACAGCTGGAAACACCATATATTTT
>.|.|TRBV29-1|TRBJ1-3
CGGMQVSGNTIYF
TGCGGGGGGATGCAAGTCTCTGGAAACACCATATATTTT
>.|.|TRBV30|TRBJ1-1
CAWSVPPEGEAFF
TGTGCCTGGAGTGTACCGCCCGAGGGTGAAGCTTTCTTT
>.|.|TRBV5-1|TRBJ1-1
CASSLWTVNTEAFF
TGCGCCAGCAGTCTTTGGACAGTGAACACTGAAGCTTTCTTT